This is a list of T cell receptor beta chains from one sample in a study of blood T cell repertoires in COVID-19. TCRdb keeps only in-frame clones here, not all; method: immunoSEQ multiplex PCR. The sample includes around 120,000 clones, roughly 90% seen only once; the top ten take around 4.6%. Source material: peripheral blood. The receptor source for this set is a man in his sixties with COVID-19, enrolled during active disease. Each CDR3 is given with its conserved first and last residue. The D gene is left open where the match is weak. Clone size is given for some rows only: seen once, a few or many times, or a class if the clone is expanded.

size,D,V,J,DNA,CDR3
.,TRBD2,TRBV5-4,TRBJ2-3,TGTGCCAGCAGCCGCGGGGTAGCGGGAGTCACAGATACGCAGTATTTT,CASSRGVAGVTDTQYF
.,TRBD1,TRBV24-1,TRBJ2-7,TGTGCCACCAGTGACCCCGGACAGGGGTCAGGGGAGCAGTACTTC,CATSDPGQGSGEQYF
.,.,TRBV15,TRBJ2-1,TGTGCCACCAGCAGAGTCGCGACTATGCAGTTCTTC,CATSRVATMQFF
many,.,TRBV19,TRBJ1-2,TGTGCCAGTAGTTCGACAGGTGTACTATTTTATGGCTACACCTTC,CASSSTGVLFYGYTF
.,.,TRBV2,TRBJ1-5,TGTGCCAGCAGGATGAGGGTGCGAGGCAATCAGCCCCAGCATTTT,CASRMRVRGNQPQHF
.,.,TRBV9,TRBJ2-5,TGTGCCAGCAGCGAGAGAGAAGAGACCCAGTACTTC,CASSEREETQYF
.,.,TRBV28,TRBJ2-2,TGTGCCAGCACCTCAAGGGGATCCGGGGAGCTGTTTTTT,CASTSRGSGELFF
.,.,TRBV19,TRBJ2-1,TGTGCCAGCGGACCGAGCCGGGAACGGCAGTTCTTC,CASGPSRERQFF
.,.,TRBV3-1/TRBV3-2,TRBJ2-7,TGTGCCAGCAGACCCCGGGTGATCTCCTACGAGCAGTACTTC,CASRPRVISYEQYF
.,.,TRBV7-3,TRBJ1-4,TGTGCCAGCAGCTTAACAGGGTCCGAGGGTGAAAAACTGTTTTTT,CASSLTGSEGEKLFF
.,TRBD1,TRBV19,TRBJ1-4,TGTGCCAGTAGGGACAGGGACTATAATAATGAAAAACTGTTTTTT,CASRDRDYNNEKLFF
.,TRBD1,TRBV7-9,TRBJ2-1,TGTGCCAGCAGCCCCGGACAGGTAGGCGATGAGCAGTTCTTC,CASSPGQVGDEQFF
.,.,TRBV19,TRBJ2-5,TGTGCCAGTAGTCTCGGGGAAACCCCCGGAGAGACCCAGTACTTC,CASSLGETPGETQYF
.,TRBD2,TRBV15,TRBJ2-1,TGTGCCACCAGCAGAGAGCGTGGGGGACTAGCGGGAGTCGGGTACAATGAGCAGTTCTTC,CATSRERGGLAGVGYNEQFF
.,.,TRBV10-1,TRBJ2-3,TGCGCCAGCAGTGGGGGACTCCCCACAGATACGCAGTATTTT,CASSGGLPTDTQYF
.,.,TRBV4-3,TRBJ2-1,TGCGCCAGCAGCCACGGGGTCTATGAGCAGTTCTTC,CASSHGVYEQFF
.,TRBD2,TRBV11-3,TRBJ2-7,TGTGCCAGCAGCTTAGACCGGGGGAGGGGCTACGAGCAGTACTTC,CASSLDRGRGYEQYF
.,TRBD1,TRBV15,TRBJ1-2,TGTGCCACCAGCAGAGCCCCACGGACAGGGCCTTCGGTGGGCTACACCTTC,CATSRAPRTGPSVGYTF
.,.,TRBV21-1,TRBJ1-1,TGTGCCAGCAGCAAAGTGGACAGGGAGGGCACTGAAGCTTTCTTT,CASSKVDREGTEAFF
.,.,TRBV12-3/TRBV12-4,TRBJ2-7,TGTGCCAGCAGCCCGACAGCCTACGAGCAGTACTTC,CASSPTAYEQYF
.,.,TRBV18,TRBJ2-7,TGTGCCAGCTCCCCCAGCTTAGGAGGGGGCCTCTACGAGCAGTACTTC,CASSPSLGGGLYEQYF
.,.,TRBV18,TRBJ1-2,TGTGCCAGCTCACCACCGAGACAGTGGTCTGGCTACACCTTC,CASSPPRQWSGYTF
.,.,TRBV15,TRBJ1-2,TGTGCCACCAGCAGGGCTGGGACTTCCAGTGGCTACACCTTC,CATSRAGTSSGYTF
.,.,TRBV28,TRBJ2-2,TGTGCCAGCAGTGGGGGCGGCGCGAACACCGGGGAGCTGTTTTTT,CASSGGGANTGELFF
.,TRBD2,TRBV19,TRBJ2-3,TGTGCCAGTACCCCTAGCGGGAGGTGGGTGAGCACAGATACGCAGTATTTT,CASTPSGRWVSTDTQYF
.,.,TRBV2,TRBJ1-1,TGTGCCAGCAGATCCGACACGTACACTGAAGCTTTCTTT,CASRSDTYTEAFF
once,.,TRBV27,TRBJ2-2,TGTGCCAGCAGTTCCCGAGGCCCCGGTACGACCGGGGAGCTGTTTTTT,CASSSRGPGTTGELFF